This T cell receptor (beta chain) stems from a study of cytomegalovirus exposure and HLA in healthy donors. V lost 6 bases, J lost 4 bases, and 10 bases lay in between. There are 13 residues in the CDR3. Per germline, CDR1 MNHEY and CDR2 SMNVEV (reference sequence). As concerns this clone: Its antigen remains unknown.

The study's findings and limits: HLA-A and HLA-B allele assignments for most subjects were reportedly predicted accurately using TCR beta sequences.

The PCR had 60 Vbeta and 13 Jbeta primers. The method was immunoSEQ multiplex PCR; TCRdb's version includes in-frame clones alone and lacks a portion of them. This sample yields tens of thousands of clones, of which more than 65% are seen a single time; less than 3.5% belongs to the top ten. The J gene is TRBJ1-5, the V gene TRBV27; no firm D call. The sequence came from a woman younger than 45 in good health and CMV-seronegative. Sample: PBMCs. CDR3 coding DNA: TGTGCCAGCAGCCCTGGAGAAAATCAGCCCCAGCATTTT. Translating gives CASSPGENQPQHF.